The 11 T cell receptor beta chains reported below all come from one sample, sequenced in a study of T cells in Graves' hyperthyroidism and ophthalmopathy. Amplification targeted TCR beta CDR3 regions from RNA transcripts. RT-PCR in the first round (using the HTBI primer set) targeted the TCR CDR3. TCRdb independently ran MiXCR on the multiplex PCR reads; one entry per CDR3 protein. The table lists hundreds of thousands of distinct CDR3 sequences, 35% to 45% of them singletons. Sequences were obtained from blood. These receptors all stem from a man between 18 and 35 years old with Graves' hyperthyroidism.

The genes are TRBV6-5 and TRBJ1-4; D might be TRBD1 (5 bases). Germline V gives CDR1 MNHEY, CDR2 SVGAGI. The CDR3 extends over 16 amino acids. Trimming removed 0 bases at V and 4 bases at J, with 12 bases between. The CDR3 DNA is TGTGCCAGCAGTTACTCGATTGGGGCGGTTAATGAAAAACTGTTTTTT. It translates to CASSYSIGAVNEKLFF.

Written as DNA, the CDR3 is TGCAGTGCTAGAGGTCCCTCATCGGGGACCCTCTACGAGCAGTACTTC. It codes for CSARGPSSGTLYEQYF. The chain links TRBV20-1 to TRBJ2-7; the D call may be TRBD1 or TRBD2 (5 bases each). The CDR3 length is 16 residues. CDR1 is DFQATT and CDR2 is SNEGSKA in the germline V gene (reference sequence). Between the trimmed V and J ends, which lost 1 base and 3 bases, there was a span of 19 bases.

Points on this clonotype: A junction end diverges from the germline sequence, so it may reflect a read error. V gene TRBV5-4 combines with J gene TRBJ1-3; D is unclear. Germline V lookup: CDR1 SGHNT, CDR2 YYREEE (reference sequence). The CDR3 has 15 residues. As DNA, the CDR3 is TGTGCCAGCAGCTCCGGACGGTCCTCTCGAAACACCATATATTTC. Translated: CASSSGRSSRNTIYF.

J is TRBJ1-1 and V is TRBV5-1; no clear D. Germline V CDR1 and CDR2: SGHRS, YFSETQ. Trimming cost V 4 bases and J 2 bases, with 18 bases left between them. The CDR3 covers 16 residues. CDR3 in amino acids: CASSPKHRWGNTEAFF. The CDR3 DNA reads TGCGCCAGCAGCCCGAAACACCGATGGGGAAACACTGAAGCTTTCTTT.

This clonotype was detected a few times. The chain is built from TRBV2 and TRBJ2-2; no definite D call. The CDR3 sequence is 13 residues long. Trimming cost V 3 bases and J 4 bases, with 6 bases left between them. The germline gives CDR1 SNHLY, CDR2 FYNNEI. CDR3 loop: CASSEELTGELFF. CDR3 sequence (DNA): TGTGCCAGCAGTGAGGAACTCACCGGGGAGCTGTTTTTT.

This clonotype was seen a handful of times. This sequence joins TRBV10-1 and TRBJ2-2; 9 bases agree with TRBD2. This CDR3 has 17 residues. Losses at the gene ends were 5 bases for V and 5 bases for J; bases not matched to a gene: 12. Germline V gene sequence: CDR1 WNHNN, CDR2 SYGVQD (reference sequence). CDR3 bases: TGCGCCAGCAGTCTGGGGCCAGCGGGAGGCGAAACCGGGGAGCTGTTTTTT. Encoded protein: CASSLGPAGGETGELFF.

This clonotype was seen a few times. The CDR3 loop reads CSARTGYTYEQYF. CDR3 nucleotides: TGCAGTGCTAGGACAGGTTATACCTACGAGCAGTACTTC. J is TRBJ2-7 and V is TRBV20-1, with D perhaps TRBD1 (6 bases). V was clipped by 3 bases and J by 2 bases, with 11 bases between them. The CDR3 extends over 13 amino acids. The germline CDR1 and CDR2 sequences are DFQATT and SNEGSKA (reference sequence).

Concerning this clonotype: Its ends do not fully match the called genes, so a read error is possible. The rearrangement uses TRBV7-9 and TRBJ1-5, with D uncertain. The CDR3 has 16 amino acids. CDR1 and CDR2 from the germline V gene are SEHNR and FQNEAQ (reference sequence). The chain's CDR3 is CASSQERAVSNQPQHF. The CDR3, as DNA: TGCGCCAGCAGCCAAGAACGGGCGGTAAGCAATCAGCCCCAGCATTTT.

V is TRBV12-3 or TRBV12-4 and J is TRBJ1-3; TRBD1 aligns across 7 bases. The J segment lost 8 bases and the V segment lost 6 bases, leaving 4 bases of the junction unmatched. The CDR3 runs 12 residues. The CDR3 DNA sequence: TGTGCCAGCAGGAGACAGGGAGACACCATATATTTT. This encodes CASRRQGDTIYF.

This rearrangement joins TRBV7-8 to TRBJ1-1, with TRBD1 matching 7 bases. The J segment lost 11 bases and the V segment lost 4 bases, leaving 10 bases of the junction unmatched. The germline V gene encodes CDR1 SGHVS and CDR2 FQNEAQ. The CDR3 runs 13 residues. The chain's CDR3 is CASSSYSTGKAFF. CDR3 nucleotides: TGTGCCAGCAGCTCCTACTCGACAGGGAAGGCTTTCTTT.

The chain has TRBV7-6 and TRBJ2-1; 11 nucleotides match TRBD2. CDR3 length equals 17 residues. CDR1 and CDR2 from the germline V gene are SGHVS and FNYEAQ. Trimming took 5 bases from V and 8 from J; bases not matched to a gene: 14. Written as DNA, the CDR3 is TGTGCCAGCAGCATCGGGACTAGCGGCTACGTGGAGGATGAGCAGTTCTTC. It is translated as CASSIGTSGYVEDEQFF.